This T cell receptor (beta chain) was sequenced in a study of T cells in Graves' hyperthyroidism and ophthalmopathy. Germline values: CDR1 SEHNR, CDR2 FQNEAQ (reference sequence). Between the trimmed V and J ends, which lost 5 bases and 3 bases, there was a span of 13 bases. The CDR3 spans 14 residues. General study results and limits: From stable hyperthyroidism, ophthalmopathy was separated by a 13 V-J model.

What was amplified from RNA transcripts were TCR beta CDR3 regions. In the first-round RT-PCR of the TCR CDR3, the HTBI primer set was used. TCRdb re-called the multiplex PCR reads through MiXCR, storing one row per CDR3 protein. The repertoire holds 300,000 to 400,000 distinct CDR3 sequences, with about 12% as singletons. This clonotype was detected many times. Antigen: not known. These patients, aged 18 to 65, had recently diagnosed hyperthyroidism lasting under 2 months. Clinical symptoms, serum thyroxine, TRAb, thyroid ultrasound and orbital computed tomography established diagnosis. This sample holds PBMCs from about 9.3 ml fresh peripheral blood.

Sequenced: blood. The receptor's source is a woman aged 18-30 years with Graves' hyperthyroidism. The rearrangement links TRBV7-9 to TRBJ1-1, with a weak D call TRBD1 (6 bases). DNA for the CDR3: TGTGCCAGCAGCCCCGAGGGGGACCACACTGAAGCTTTCTTT. Amino acid sequence: CASSPEGDHTEAFF.